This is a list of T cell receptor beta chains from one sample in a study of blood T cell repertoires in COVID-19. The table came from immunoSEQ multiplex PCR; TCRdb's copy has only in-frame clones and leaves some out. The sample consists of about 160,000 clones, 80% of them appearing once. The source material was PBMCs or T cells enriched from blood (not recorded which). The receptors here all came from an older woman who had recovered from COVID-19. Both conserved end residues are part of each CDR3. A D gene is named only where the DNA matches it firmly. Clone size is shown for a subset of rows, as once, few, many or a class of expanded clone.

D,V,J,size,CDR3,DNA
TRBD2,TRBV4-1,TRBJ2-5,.,CASSQDWLAGGLGRETQYF,TGCGCCAGCAGCCAAGATTGGCTAGCGGGGGGATTAGGTCGGGAGACCCAGTACTTC
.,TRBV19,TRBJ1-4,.,CASSIDRSSNEKLFF,TGTGCCAGTAGTATAGATCGGTCGTCTAATGAAAAACTGTTTTTT
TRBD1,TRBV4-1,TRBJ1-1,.,CASSQRQGAGEAFF,TGCGCCAGCAGCCAGCGACAGGGGGCTGGTGAAGCTTTCTTT
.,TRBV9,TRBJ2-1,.,CASSVDTYNEQFF,TGTGCCAGCAGCGTAGACACCTACAATGAGCAGTTCTTC
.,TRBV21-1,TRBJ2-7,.,CASSLLSGGRSYEQYF,TGTGCCAGCAGCCTACTCTCGGGGGGGCGCTCCTACGAGCAGTACTTC
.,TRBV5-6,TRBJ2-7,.,CASAGLKKPYEQYF,TGTGCCAGCGCTGGGCTCAAGAAACCCTACGAGCAGTACTTC
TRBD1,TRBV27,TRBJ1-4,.,CASSRFTGGGEKLFF,TGTGCCAGCAGTCGGTTTACAGGGGGAGGGGAAAAACTGTTTTTT
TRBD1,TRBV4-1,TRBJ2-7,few,CASSPWTGAYEQYF,TGCGCCAGCAGCCCCTGGACAGGGGCCTACGAGCAGTACTTC
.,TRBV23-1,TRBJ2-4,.,CATLAGTGNVF,TGCGCCACCCTAGCAGGCACGGGGAATGTCTTC
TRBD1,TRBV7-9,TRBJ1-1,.,CASSAGQGANTEAFF,TGTGCCAGCAGCGCCGGACAGGGCGCGAACACTGAAGCTTTCTTT
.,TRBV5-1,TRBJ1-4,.,CASSLIPGGNEKLFF,TGCGCCAGCAGCTTGATCCCGGGGGGCAACGAAAAACTGTTTTTT
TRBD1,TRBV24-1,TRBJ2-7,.,CARQGNYEQYF,TGTGCCAGACAGGGGAACTACGAGCAGTACTTC
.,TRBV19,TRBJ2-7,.,CASSIAEESYEQYF,TGTGCCAGTAGTATAGCAGAGGAAAGCTACGAGCAGTACTTC
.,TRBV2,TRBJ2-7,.,CASSVETYYEQYF,TGTGCCAGCAGTGTAGAGACATACTACGAGCAGTACTTC
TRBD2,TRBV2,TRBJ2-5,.,CASTWTREETQYF,TGTGCCAGCACCTGGACTAGAGAAGAGACCCAGTACTTC
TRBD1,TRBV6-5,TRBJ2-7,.,CASSPGQGAQGQYF,TGTGCCAGCAGCCCGGGACAGGGGGCTCAAGGGCAGTACTTC
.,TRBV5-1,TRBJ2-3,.,CASSLAGGLNTQYF,TGCGCCAGCAGCTTGGCCGGCGGTTTGAATACGCAGTATTTT
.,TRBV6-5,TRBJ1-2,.,CASSYSGGLGYGYTF,TGTGCCAGCAGTTACTCCGGGGGGCTGGGCTATGGCTACACCTTC
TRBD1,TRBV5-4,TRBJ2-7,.,CASSAQTGPRDEQYF,TGTGCCAGCAGCGCCCAGACAGGGCCAAGGGACGAGCAGTACTTC
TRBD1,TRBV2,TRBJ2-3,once,CASSEKRIVTGVSSTDTQYF,TGTGCCAGCAGTGAAAAGAGGATAGTGACAGGGGTCTCTAGCACAGATACGCAGTATTTT
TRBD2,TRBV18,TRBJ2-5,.,CASSPGTSGGETQYF,TGTGCCAGCTCACCTGGGACTAGCGGGGGCGAGACCCAGTACTTC
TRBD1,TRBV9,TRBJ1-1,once,CASSATDREAFF,TGTGCCAGCAGCGCTACGGACAGGGAAGCTTTCTTT
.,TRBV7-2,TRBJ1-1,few,CASSLTTGGNTEAFF,TGTGCCAGCAGCTTAACTACAGGCGGGAACACTGAAGCTTTCTTT
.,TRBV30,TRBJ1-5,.,CAWSAGAGLWSNQPQHF,TGTGCCTGGAGTGCCGGTGCGGGGCTGTGGAGCAATCAGCCCCAGCATTTT
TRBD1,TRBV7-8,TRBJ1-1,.,CASSTPGQPIAFF,TGTGCCAGCAGCACTCCGGGACAGCCTATAGCTTTCTTT
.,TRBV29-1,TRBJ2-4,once,CSVEWVGGGKNIQYF,TGCAGCGTTGAATGGGTGGGTGGAGGCAAAAACATTCAGTACTTC
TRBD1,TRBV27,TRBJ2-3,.,CASSLRDRPPFHTQYF,TGTGCCAGCAGTCTCAGGGACAGGCCCCCATTTCATACGCAGTATTTT
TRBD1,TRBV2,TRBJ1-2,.,CASSEFRGDDGYTF,TGTGCCAGCAGTGAATTCAGGGGGGACGATGGCTACACCTTC
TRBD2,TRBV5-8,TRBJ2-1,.,CASSALRSGGPYNEQFF,TGTGCCAGCAGCGCGCTAAGGAGCGGGGGGCCGTACAATGAGCAGTTCTTC
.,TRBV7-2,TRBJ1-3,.,CASSLSLGQGNTIYF,TGTGCCAGCAGCTTAAGTTTAGGACAGGGAAACACCATATATTTT
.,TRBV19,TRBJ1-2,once,CASSIPGLNYGYTF,TGTGCCAGTAGTATTCCGGGACTTAACTATGGCTACACCTTC
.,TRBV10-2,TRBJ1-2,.,CASSEQGIDGYTF,TGCGCCAGCAGTGAGCAGGGGATAGATGGCTACACCTTC
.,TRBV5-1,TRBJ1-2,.,CASSLGRTANYGYTF,TGCGCCAGCAGCTTGGGCCGGACTGCTAACTATGGCTACACCTTC
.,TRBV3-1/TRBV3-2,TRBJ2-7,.,CASSRTESYEQYF,TGTGCCAGCAGCCGGACAGAGTCCTACGAGCAGTACTTC